A selection of T cell receptor beta chains follows, all from one sample in a study of response to subunit inactivated influenza vaccine. TCRdb processed the RT-PCR reads anew with MiXCR; each CDR3 protein has one entry. This table has about 700,000 distinct CDR3 sequences, less than 20% appearing once. The sequencing here drew on PBMCs from blood, taken 11 to 12 days after vaccination. The receptors originated from a man aged 50 to 59 who received an inactivated influenza vaccine. CDR3s include the opening cysteine and the closing phenylalanine or tryptophan.

J gene	V gene	CDR3 protein
TRBJ2-7	TRBV20-1	CSALRDASSYEQYF
TRBJ1-3	TRBV7-2	CASSPSVDSGNTIYF
TRBJ2-4	TRBV28	CASSTRLELEVKAKNIQYF
TRBJ1-3	TRBV5-6	CASSLALNGRNTIYF
TRBJ1-6	TRBV7-9	CASSPQGRSNGSPLHF
TRBJ2-7	TRBV7-9	CASSNWQGANPYEQYF
TRBJ1-1	TRBV4-2	CASSQERSPNTEAFF
TRBJ2-7	TRBV10-2	CASSVWSPQTSNYEQYF
TRBJ2-1	TRBV27	CASSLGPGSYNEQFF
TRBJ2-1	TRBV12-3/TRBV12-4	CASKEFRTESYNEQFF
TRBJ2-5	TRBV6-2/TRBV6-3	CASSYPGTGRETQYF
TRBJ2-6	TRBV5-1	CASSAGDWRKSSGANVLTF
TRBJ1-5	TRBV20-1	CSARLRDRYNQPQHF
TRBJ2-2	TRBV6-1	CASRDRGTTGELFF
TRBJ2-1	TRBV4-3	CASSHLNNEQFF
TRBJ2-7	TRBV20-1	CSARERELYYEQYF
TRBJ2-1	TRBV28	CASSPGGPYNEQFF
TRBJ1-5	TRBV21-1	CASSNGWCQPQHF
TRBJ2-7	TRBV10-3	CAIGSGLGEQYF
TRBJ2-2	TRBV29-1	CSVDRGGTGELFF
TRBJ2-2	TRBV15	CATSRDLGGTGTGELFF
TRBJ2-1	TRBV5-6	CASSSGPRSSYNEQFF
TRBJ2-3	TRBV19	CATRTQGLSTDTQYF
TRBJ1-4	TRBV7-2	CASSSAGRKLFF
TRBJ2-7	TRBV7-8	CASSTLTGNPYEQYF
TRBJ1-2	TRBV20-1	CSARSPGGQGYTF